This T cell receptor (beta chain) derives from a study of blood T cell repertoires in COVID-19. Across the whole study: COVID-19 samples, acute and convalescent, were from the United States, Italy and Spain. PBMCs, B-cell-depleted T cells, or T cells provided the cDNA or gDNA that made up the material.

Original handling: Reference gene primer amplification in the assay estimated nucleated cell counts. Sequencing used immunoSEQ multiplex PCR; TCRdb keeps in-frame clones, though not all of them. The DNA gave D and trimming, while V, J and clone size come from that table. The sample consists of around 460,000 clones, approximately 90% of them appearing once. This CDR3 is 13 amino acids long. Between the trimmed V and J ends, which lost 5 bases and 7 bases, there was a span of 11 bases. Followed longitudinally, the Seattle patients had been enrolled during active infection. Sequenced sample: peripheral blood. The TCR originated in a man aged 18 to 35 with COVID-19, enrolled during active disease. This sequence joins TRBV12-3 or TRBV12-4 and TRBJ2-2, with unresolved D. The chain's CDR3 is CASSPSVGGELFF. The CDR3, as DNA: TGTGCCAGCAGTCCCAGCGTCGGCGGGGAGCTGTTTTTT.